This T cell receptor (beta chain) was documented in a study of T-cell memory formation after mild COVID-19. General study results and limits: Contracting CD4+ clones lay largely in CM and EM, with CD8+ ones residing in EMRA. Pre-infection memory contained some responding clones, which suggested that cross-reactive memory had joined.

In its sample, this clonotype was seen a few times. Its cognate antigen is unknown. The germline gives CDR1 MGHRA, CDR2 YSYEKL. V lost 4 bases to trimming and J lost 0 bases, with 22 bases between them. The CDR3 loop spans 20 amino acids. 5'RACE with constant-segment primers yielded barcoded, UMI-tagged TCR alpha and TCR beta cDNA libraries. Each CDR3 protein gets one entry after TCRdb re-called the 5' RACE reads with MiXCR. The sample yields about 420,000 distinct CDR3 sequences, 20% to 30% seen once. The sample taken for sequencing was PBMCs or a T cell subset sorted from them (not recorded which). The clonotype originates from an adult woman who had mild COVID-19 (a few samples of this study predate the infection). Cell type and time point are not known. This sequence joins TRBV4-1 and TRBJ2-6; possible D gene TRBD1, 6 bases. The CDR3 protein is CASSLPRAGTPSSGANVLTF. The DNA of the CDR3 is TGCGCCAGCAGCCTCCCGAGAGCCGGGACACCCAGCTCTGGGGCCAACGTCCTGACTTTC.